This is a list of T cell receptor beta chains from one sample in a study of chemoradiotherapy in HPV16-positive cancers. Libraries were prepared by immunoSEQ multiplex PCR; TCRdb keeps only in-frame clonotypes and omits some of them. The data show 6,000 or so clones, around 73% seen once. Sampling was carried out from a patient who underwent chemoradiotherapy. The receptors derive from a human donor with HPV-associated anogenital cancer. The CDR3 runs from the conserved cysteine through the conserved F or W. The order of the fields is clone size, V gene, D gene, J gene, CDR3 DNA, CDR3 protein. A D gene is named only where the DNA matches it firmly. Rows may omit the clone size; those that give it use once, few, many or a size class.

NA	TRBV30	TRBD2	TRBJ2-2	TGTGCCTGGAGTGTGGGGCTAGCGGGGCGCACCGGGGAGCTGTTTTTT	CAWSVGLAGRTGELFF
NA	TRBV5-1	NA	TRBJ1-1	TGCGCCAGCAGGGTACCCCAAGCTACTGAAGCTTTCTTT	CASRVPQATEAFF
NA	TRBV6-5	NA	TRBJ1-1	TGTGCCAGCAATCACCAGGGAAGCACTGAAGCTTTCTTT	CASNHQGSTEAFF
NA	TRBV7-3	NA	TRBJ2-3	TGTGCCAGCAGCTTGCAGGGGGGGGCGGATACGCAGTATTTT	CASSLQGGADTQYF
NA	TRBV4-3	NA	TRBJ1-4	TGCGCCAGCAGCCGCGAACGGACAGCTGAAAAACTGTTTTTT	CASSRERTAEKLFF
few	TRBV7-2	NA	TRBJ2-2	TGTGCCAGCAGCTTTTCCCCGCCCGGGAACACCGGGGAGCTGTTTTTT	CASSFSPPGNTGELFF
NA	TRBV28	NA	TRBJ1-2	TGTGCCAGCAGCCGACGGGGGGGCTACACCTTC	CASSRRGGYTF
NA	TRBV28	TRBD1	TRBJ1-1	TGTGCCAGCAGATGGGACAGGGGGAACACTGAAGCTTTCTTT	CASRWDRGNTEAFF
NA	TRBV11-3	NA	TRBJ2-5	TGTGCCAGCAGCGACAGTGGGGGTCTGGGAGAGACCCAGTACTTC	CASSDSGGLGETQYF
NA	TRBV11-2	TRBD1	TRBJ1-2	TGTGCCAGCAGCTTAATACGGGGACAGTCAGGTTATGGCTACACCTTC	CASSLIRGQSGYGYTF
NA	TRBV5-1	TRBD2	TRBJ2-1	TGCGCCAGCAGCCCCGGGACTAGAGTTAACAATGAGCAGTTCTTC	CASSPGTRVNNEQFF
NA	TRBV7-2	NA	TRBJ1-1	TGTGCCAGCAGCTTACTGGCAGGGAGCACTGAAGCTTTCTTT	CASSLLAGSTEAFF
once	TRBV6-6	NA	TRBJ2-1	TGTGCCAGCAGCCCGTTCTTGGGGATCAGCTACAATGAGCAGTTCTTC	CASSPFLGISYNEQFF
NA	TRBV19	NA	TRBJ1-1	TGTGCCAGTAGTAGAGACGTTGTGAAAAGGGGGAACACTGAAGCTTTCTTT	CASSRDVVKRGNTEAFF
NA	TRBV18	NA	TRBJ1-2	TGTGCCAGCTCACCAGAATTGCGGACAGATTACTATGGCTACACCTTC	CASSPELRTDYYGYTF
once	TRBV2	NA	TRBJ1-2	TGTGCCAGCAGACTCCACTCGGGCTATGGCTACACCTTC	CASRLHSGYGYTF
once	TRBV4-1	NA	TRBJ1-5	TGCGCCAGCAGCCAGGGGATGGTTTTGGGTAGCAATCAGCCCCAGCATTTT	CASSQGMVLGSNQPQHF
NA	TRBV6-5	NA	TRBJ1-3	TGTGCCAGCAGTTACTCGTGGTCGGGTGCTGGAAACACCATATATTTT	CASSYSWSGAGNTIYF
NA	TRBV7-2	NA	TRBJ1-1	TGTGCCAGCAGCCCGATAAGATATTCTGAAGCTTTCTTT	CASSPIRYSEAFF
NA	TRBV29-1	NA	TRBJ2-6	TGCAGCGTCGCTATCCCTGCTGGGGCCAACGTCCTGACTTTC	CSVAIPAGANVLTF
NA	TRBV30	NA	TRBJ1-3	TGTGCGGGAGGGCAGGGCTCTGGAAACACCATATATTTT	CAGGQGSGNTIYF
NA	TRBV4-3	NA	TRBJ2-3	TGCGCCAGCAGCCAGAGAATGGGCGACGCAGATACGCAGTATTTT	CASSQRMGDADTQYF
once	TRBV25-1	NA	TRBJ1-1	TGTGCCAGCAGTGGTATGGGAAGGAGCACTGAAGCTTTCTTT	CASSGMGRSTEAFF
NA	TRBV9	NA	TRBJ1-6	TGTGCCAGCAGCGTAGAGAGGGACCTCGGGGCAGGAAAGGGGAATTCACCCCTCCACTTT	CASSVERDLGAGKGNSPLHF
NA	TRBV28	NA	TRBJ1-6	TGTGCCACAAACAGTCCGGGTAATAATTCACCCCTCCACTTT	CATNSPGNNSPLHF